This is a list of T cell receptor beta chains from one sample in a study of CD8 T cells in ankylosing spondylitis. TCRdb redid the calling of the 5' RACE reads with MiXCR, one entry per CDR3 protein. The sample carries 700,000 to 850,000 distinct CDR3 sequences, about 12% recorded once. The sequencing input was blood, either unsorted or a sorted T cell fraction (not recorded which). All receptors derive from a male donor with ankylosing spondylitis. CDR3s include the opening cysteine and the closing phenylalanine or tryptophan. Fields, in order: CDR3 DNA, CDR3 protein, J gene, clone size, V gene, D gene. D genes are given only for firm matches. Size is omitted from some rows. Given values are once, few, many or a class for expanded clones.

TGTGCCAGCAGCTTCCACAGGGAGAACACTGAAGCTTTCTTT CASSFHRENTEAFF TRBJ1-1 . TRBV7-2 .
TGTGCCAGCAGCTTAGAACGCCAGCGCGGCGAGCAGTACTTC CASSLERQRGEQYF TRBJ2-7 few TRBV7-9 .
TGTGCCAGCAGTAAGGGACTAGCGGGAGTACTTGCAGATACGCAGTATTTT CASSKGLAGVLADTQYF TRBJ2-3 . TRBV12-3/TRBV12-4 TRBD2
TGCAGTGCATACAGGGGCAACTATGGCTACACCTTC CSAYRGNYGYTF TRBJ1-2 few TRBV20-1 TRBD1
TGTGCCAGCAGTGCCCCCGGGACCGCCAGGCGGAATGAGCAGTTCTTC CASSAPGTARRNEQFF TRBJ2-1 few TRBV28 .
TGTGCCAGCAGTTTAAGGAGTGTGGGAGGACTCGGCAATGAGCAGTTCTTC CASSLRSVGGLGNEQFF TRBJ2-1 few TRBV27 .
TGTGCCAGCAGCCCTCGGGGAGGGACAGAAGAGACCCAGTACTTC CASSPRGGTEETQYF TRBJ2-5 few TRBV7-2 .
TGTGCCAGCAGCCGGGGGACGGCAGGGGAGCAGTACTTC CASSRGTAGEQYF TRBJ2-7 few TRBV28 .
TGTGCCAGCAGCGCCTCGGCCGGAGTTAATACGCAGTATTTT CASSASAGVNTQYF TRBJ2-3 . TRBV7-6 .
TGTGCCAGCAGCCAAACAACAGGGAGACACGAGCAGTACTTC CASSQTTGRHEQYF TRBJ2-7 few TRBV4-2 .
TGTGCCAGCAGTTCCCTTGAGGGGCCTAACAATGAGCAGTTCTTC CASSSLEGPNNEQFF TRBJ2-1 few TRBV5-6 .
TGTGCCAGCAGTTACCAGCGGGAGGGATATATAAATGAGCAGTTCTTC CASSYQREGYINEQFF TRBJ2-1 many TRBV6-2/TRBV6-3 TRBD2
TGCGCCAGCAGCTTAGGTAGCGGCGGCGGGCAGTTCTTC CASSLGSGGGQFF TRBJ2-1 few TRBV5-1 .
TGTGCCAGCAGCTACCAGCCCGGGACTAGCGGGAGAAGCGAGCAGTACTTC CASSYQPGTSGRSEQYF TRBJ2-7 . TRBV7-2 TRBD2
TGTGCCAGCAGCCGATACAGGGTAAACTATGGCTACACCTTC CASSRYRVNYGYTF TRBJ1-2 few TRBV12-3/TRBV12-4 .
TGTGCCACCAGCAGGACTACAAGGAACACTGAAGCTTTCTTT CATSRTTRNTEAFF TRBJ1-1 . TRBV15 .
TGTGCCAGCAGCCAAGTAGGACCGGGACAGGGAGCTTTCTTT CASSQVGPGQGAFF TRBJ1-1 few TRBV4-2 TRBD1
TGCAGTGTCAGGACAGCTAGGAACACTGAAGCTTTCTTT CSVRTARNTEAFF TRBJ1-1 few TRBV20-1 .
TGTGCCAGCAGCTTAAGGGGGCGGGAGGACCACGAGCAGTACTTC CASSLRGREDHEQYF TRBJ2-7 . TRBV7-2 .
TGTGCCAGCAGTCCAAGACAGTTTTCATCCTACGAGCAGTCCTTC CASSPRQFSSYEQSF TRBJ2-7 . TRBV27 .